These 25 T cell receptor beta chains share one sample of origin, sequenced in a study. TCRdb passed the RT-PCR reads through MiXCR, listing each CDR3 protein once. This table holds around 700,000 distinct CDR3 sequences, 12% to 15% found once. The sequenced material came from memory CD4+ T cells from blood. Every receptor here comes from a female donor in good health, serving as a healthy control.

This clonotype was counted only a few times. In DNA, the CDR3 is TGTGCCAGCAGCCCTGACGGGGCTCAGGGATTCTACGAGCAGTACTTC. Residues: CASSPDGAQGFYEQYF. V usage is TRBV7-2 and J usage is TRBJ2-7; TRBD1 or TRBD2 may be the D gene (5 bases each). Germline V gene data show CDR1 as SGHTA and CDR2 as FQGNSA. V was pared by 5 bases and J by 3 bases, with 20 bases between. The CDR3 runs to 16 residues.

In its sample, this clonotype was seen a few times. The chain has TRBV7-2 and TRBJ1-3; the D is unclear. This CDR3 spans 16 amino acids. The germline gives CDR1 SGHTA, CDR2 FQGNSA. V lost 1 base to trimming and J lost 4 bases, with 14 bases between them. The CDR3: CASSLGGVRSGNTIYF. The CDR3 region has the DNA TGTGCCAGCAGCTTAGGTGGGGTGCGGTCCGGAAACACCATATATTTT.

The genes are TRBV28 and TRBJ2-7; either TRBD1 or TRBD2 may supply D (7 bases each). Deletions cut 1 base from V and 4 bases from J, with 20 bases between. Germline CDR1 reads MDHEN; CDR2 reads SYDVKM. The CDR3 extends over 17 amino acids. The CDR3 reads CASSLSPGGGITYEQYF. CDR3 nucleotide sequence: TGTGCCAGCAGTTTATCCCCAGGGGGGGGCATCACATACGAGCAGTACTTC. Looking up the rest from reference TRBV28 and TRBJ2-7 gives the full variable domain: DVKVTQSSRYLVKRTGEKVFLECVQDMDHENMFWYRQDPGLGLRLIYFSYDVKMKEKGDIPEGYSVSREKKERFSLILESASTNQTSMYLCASSLSPGGGITYEQYFGPGTRLTVT.

Ten or more counts support this clonotype. The chain employs TRBV20-1 and TRBJ1-3; D gene unclear. This CDR3 has 14 residues. Germline loops: CDR1 DFQATT, CDR2 SNEGSKA (reference sequence). Trimming shortened V by 3 bases and J by 1 base, and 10 bases separated the two germline ends. CDR3 loop: CSASDRASGNTIYF. Here the CDR3 DNA reads TGCAGTGCTAGTGATAGGGCATCTGGAAACACCATATATTTT.

This clonotype has only a few counts. The rearrangement uses TRBV7-9 and TRBJ1-5; D remains unclear. Trimming took 0 bases from V and 3 from J, leaving 12 bases between them. The CDR3 runs 16 residues. Germline lookup yields CDR1 SEHNR and CDR2 FQNEAQ (reference sequence). The CDR3 DNA is TGTGCCAGCAGCTTAGCGGGCGCGGGCTCCAATCAGCCCCAGCATTTT. It encodes CASSLAGAGSNQPQHF. Looking up the rest from reference TRBV7-9 and TRBJ1-5 gives the full variable domain: DTGVSQNPRHKITKRGQNVTFRCDPISEHNRLYWYRQTLGQGPEFLTYFQNEAQLEKSRLLSDRFSAERPKGSFSTLEIQRTEQGDSAMYLCASSLAGAGSNQPQHFGDGTRLSIL.

This clonotype was detected a few times. The chain carries TRBV29-1 and TRBJ2-7; 8 nucleotides agree with TRBD1. There are 12 residues in the CDR3. Germline loops: CDR1 SQVTM, CDR2 ANQGSEA. The trim removed 7 bases at V and 6 bases at J, leaving 8 bases unmatched. CDR3 nucleotide sequence: TGCAGCGCGCGGGTCGACAGGGGCGAGCAGTACTTC. It translates to CSARVDRGEQYF.

This clonotype was picked up a small number of times. The V call is TRBV14, the J call TRBJ2-7, with D unresolved. Germline CDR1 SGHDN, CDR2 FVKESK. Trimming pared 3 bases from V and 0 bases from J, leaving 12 bases between. CDR3 size: 15 residues. DNA of the CDR3: TGTGCCAGCAGCCACGGCCTGGGCGGCTCCTACGAGCAGTACTTC. It specifies CASSHGLGGSYEQYF.

There are a few counts of this clonotype. This chain links TRBV4-3 with TRBJ2-1; 16 bases are a match to TRBD2. Germline loops: CDR1 LGHNA, CDR2 YSLEER. This CDR3 has 19 amino acids. Trimming removed 1 base from V and 7 bases from J; junction bases left unmatched: 10. CDR3 DNA: TGCGCCAGCAGCCAAGTTCTGGGACTAGCGGGAGGGCGGAGAAATGAGCAGTTCTTC. This encodes CASSQVLGLAGGRRNEQFF.

The rearrangement uses TRBV7-8 and TRBJ2-3, with 7 bases identical to TRBD1. Germline V CDR1 and CDR2: SGHVS, FQNEAQ. The CDR3 runs to 16 residues. Trimming cost V 1 base and J 0 bases; bases outside gene matches: 4. This CDR3 reads CASSLEGAASTDTQYF. The DNA of the CDR3 is TGTGCCAGCAGCTTAGAGGGGGCGGCTAGCACAGATACGCAGTATTTT.

This rearrangement joins TRBV5-6 to TRBJ1-1, with D unresolved. Germline lookup yields CDR1 SGHDT and CDR2 YYEEEE. V lost 5 bases and J lost 7, with 9 bases in between. The CDR3 spans 11 residues. The CDR3 DNA sequence: TGTGCCAGCAGTTTTCAGTTTGAAGCTTTCTTT. Protein product: CASSFQFEAFF. Full variable domain (remainder filled in from reference TRBV5-6 and TRBJ1-1): DAGVTQSPTHLIKTRGQQVTLRCSPKSGHDTVSWYQQALGQGPQFIFQYYEEEERQRGNFPDRFSGHQFPNYSSELNVNALLLGDSALYLCASSFQFEAFFGQGTRLTVV.

This clonotype has more than one count but fewer than ten. The genes are TRBV7-9 and TRBJ2-7; tentatively, D is TRBD2 (5 bases). CDR3 size: 15 residues. Trimming took 0 bases from V and 0 from J, leaving 9 bases between them. Per germline, CDR1 SEHNR and CDR2 FQNEAQ (reference sequence). The CDR3, as DNA: TGTGCCAGCAGCTTAGCAAGGAGGAGCTCCTACGAGCAGTACTTC. It codes for CASSLARRSSYEQYF.

This chain uses TRBV7-2 with TRBJ1-5; D is uncertain. V was trimmed by 5 bases and J by 0 bases, leaving 8 bases between them. Germline CDR1 SGHTA, CDR2 FQGNSA. The CDR3 runs 14 residues. The CDR3 protein is CASSKDISNQPQHF. DNA for the CDR3: TGTGCCAGCAGCAAAGACATTAGCAATCAGCCCCAGCATTTT. Full variable domain (remainder filled in from reference TRBV7-2 and TRBJ1-5): GAGVSQSPSNKVTEKGKDVELRCDPISGHTALYWYRQSLGQGLEFLIYFQGNSAPDKSGLPSDRFSAERTGGSVSTLTIQRTQQEDSAVYLCASSKDISNQPQHFGDGTRLSIL.

There are many counts of this clonotype. The chain uses TRBV20-1 and TRBJ2-1, with 13 bases lining up with TRBD2. Germline CDR1 reads DFQATT; CDR2 reads SNEGSKA (reference sequence). With V trimmed by 3 bases and J by 6 bases, 2 bases remained unmatched. The CDR3 is 14 residues long. DNA of the CDR3: TGCAGTGCTAGTCGGACTAGCGGGAGCAATGAGCAGTTCTTC. Residues: CSASRTSGSNEQFF.

As concerns this clonotype: This may come from a read error, since a much larger clone is one base off. The V gene is TRBV10-3, the J gene TRBJ2-1; 7 positions agree with TRBD2. In germline, CDR1 is ENHRY, CDR2 SYGVKD. The V segment lost 1 base and the J segment 6 bases; nucleotides outside the gene matches: 6. The CDR3 has 15 amino acids. The CDR3 DNA reads TGTGCCATCAGTGAGTTGAGCGGGGTTTCCAATGAGCAGTTCTTC. Its protein is CAISELSGVSNEQFF.

As concerns this clonotype: Relative to the germline gene, one junction end is altered; a read error may explain this. This chain connects TRBV7-8 to TRBJ1-5; a weak D match, TRBD1 (5 bases). Germline CDR1 and CDR2: SGHVS and FQNEAQ. The CDR3 sequence is 17 residues long. CDR3 residues: CVSSLALSQDSNQPQHF. In DNA, the CDR3 is TGTGTCAGCAGCTTAGCCTTATCACAGGATAGCAATCAGCCCCAGCATTTT.

This clonotype came up a few times. The rearrangement links TRBV9 to TRBJ2-1; D gene uncertain. CDR3 size: 15 residues. The V end was cut by 0 bases, the J end by 0 bases, with 7 bases between. The germline V gene has CDR1 SGDLS and CDR2 YYNGEE. The CDR3 DNA is TGTGCCAGCAGCGTAGAGGCTAGCTCCTACAATGAGCAGTTCTTC. It translates to CASSVEASSYNEQFF.

The chain combines TRBV12-3 or TRBV12-4 with TRBJ2-1, with 7 bases identical to TRBD1. V was clipped by 10 bases and J by 4 bases; unmatched bases: 7. This CDR3 spans 13 amino acids. CDR3 amino acids: CATHGTAYNEQFF. The CDR3 bases are TGTGCCACTCACGGGACAGCTTACAATGAGCAGTTCTTC.

The V gene is TRBV5-1, the J gene TRBJ2-2; no clear D gene. The V end lost 2 bases, the J end lost 0 bases, and 8 bases lay between the germline ends. This CDR3 spans 15 amino acids. CDR1 is SGHRS, CDR2 YFSETQ, per germline. CDR3 region: CASSFSLTNTGELFF. CDR3 DNA: TGCGCCAGCAGCTTTTCGCTGACGAACACCGGGGAGCTGTTTTTT.

The chain has TRBV12-3 or TRBV12-4 and TRBJ1-1; D ambiguous. This CDR3 contains 14 residues. V was shortened by 5 bases and J by 4 bases, with 14 bases between the two germline ends. Written as DNA, the CDR3 is TGTGCCAGCAGTAGCCTCAACCAGCCCACTGAAGCTTTCTTT. This translates into CASSSLNQPTEAFF.

This chain connects TRBV20-1 to TRBJ2-7; a weak D match, TRBD1 (6 bases). CDR1 and CDR2 from the germline V gene are DFQATT and SNEGSKA (reference sequence). The CDR3 is 13 amino acids. CDR3 nucleotide sequence: TGCAGCCCGTCAGGTGGGGGCCGGTACGAGCAGTACTTC. Protein sequence: CSPSGGGRYEQYF.

This clonotype turned up a few times. The J gene is TRBJ2-7, the V gene TRBV24-1, with D unclear. The CDR3 length is 13 residues. Per germline, CDR1 KGHDR and CDR2 SFDVKD. The V gene lost 0 bases and the J gene lost 3 bases, with 5 bases spanning the gap. CDR3 protein: CATSDLVSYEQYF. CDR3 nucleotide sequence: TGTGCCACCAGTGATTTGGTCAGCTACGAGCAGTACTTC.

This clonotype came up many times. This chain joins TRBV9 and TRBJ2-5; 7 positions match TRBD2. After removal of 0 bases from V and 2 bases from J, the junction contained 7 bases not matched to a gene. The CDR3 runs to 16 residues. Looked up from germline, CDR1 is SGDLS and CDR2 is YYNGEE. The CDR3 DNA sequence: TGTGCCAGCAGCGTAGCTACAACGGGAGGACAAGAGACCCAGTACTTC. This translates into CASSVATTGGQETQYF. Full variable domain (outside the CDR3, taken from reference TRBV9 and TRBJ2-5): DSGVTQTPKHLITATGQRVTLRCSPRSGDLSVYWYQQSLDQGLQFLIQYYNGEERAKGNILERFSAQQFPDLHSELNLSSLELGDSALYFCASSVATTGGQETQYFGPGTRLLVL.

Concerning this clonotype itself: Relative to the germline gene, one junction end is altered; a read error may explain this. This chain connects TRBV12-3 or TRBV12-4 to TRBJ2-5; D might be TRBD1 or TRBD2, each matching 5 bases. The CDR3 totals 15 residues. CDR3 bases: TGTGCCTGCAGGGACCAGGTACCGAGGGAAGAGACCCAGTACTTC. Amino acid sequence: CACRDQVPREETQYF.

This clonotype was found a few times. The rearrangement uses TRBV27 and TRBJ2-7; D ambiguous. V dropped 5 bases and J dropped 9 bases, with 14 bases sitting between them. This CDR3 spans 12 amino acids. Germline V gene lookup returns CDR1 MNHEY and CDR2 SMNVEV (reference sequence). The CDR3 bases are TGTGCCAGCAGTGAGGACGGCTTGGGGCAGTACTTC. This gives the protein CASSEDGLGQYF.

This clonotype showed up just a few times. CDR3 sequence (DNA): TGTGCCAGCTCACCAGGGCCGGCGAACACTGAAGCTTTCTTT. Translated: CASSPGPANTEAFF. The chain combines TRBV18 with TRBJ1-1; D is unclear. Germline V lookup: CDR1 KGHSH, CDR2 LQKENI. The germline V and J ends were trimmed by 2 bases and 1 base, with 8 bases remaining between them. This CDR3 has 14 residues. Full variable domain (outside the CDR3, taken from reference TRBV18 and TRBJ1-1): NAGVMQNPRHLVRRRGQEARLRCSPMKGHSHVYWYRQLPEEGLKFMVYLQKENIIDESGMPKERFSAEFPKEGPSILRIQQVVRGDSAAYFCASSPGPANTEAFFGQGTRLTVV.